The next 29 T cell receptor beta chains were all read from a single sample in a study of T cell repertoires in cytomegalovirus infection. Via MiXCR, TCRdb re-called the reads, giving one row per CDR3 protein. The sample has around 300,000 distinct CDR3 sequences, about 20% seen once. These receptors lack a known antigen. Material: cultured PBMCs, obtained from culture after CMV antigen stimulation. The receptors derive from a human donor in good health (CMV status not recorded). Some clones in this sample may be carry-over from other donors' samples.

In this sample, this clonotype turned up a few times. V usage is TRBV12-3 or TRBV12-4 and J usage is TRBJ2-5, with 8 bases aligning to TRBD2. The J segment lost 0 bases and the V segment lost 9 bases, leaving 6 bases of the junction unmatched. The CDR3 length is 14 residues. The CDR3 region is CASTGREDQETQYF. The CDR3, as DNA: TGTGCCAGTACCGGGCGGGAGGACCAAGAGACCCAGTACTTC.

This clonotype was picked up many times. The chain combines TRBV11-2 with TRBJ2-3; D tentatively reads TRBD1 or TRBD2 (5 bases each). Trimming stripped 1 base from V and 2 bases from J, with 10 bases between. The CDR3 has 15 residues. The V gene's germline CDR1 is SGHAT and CDR2 FQNNGV. CDR3 residues: CASSLAGRYTDTQYF. DNA of the CDR3: TGTGCCAGCAGCTTAGCGGGGCGTTACACAGATACGCAGTATTTT.

The J gene is TRBJ1-5, the V gene TRBV29-1; tentatively, D is TRBD1 (5 bases). The CDR3 sequence is 13 residues long. V shed 5 bases and J shed 3 bases, with 11 bases lying between them. Germline V gene lookup returns CDR1 SQVTM and CDR2 ANQGSEA. The CDR3 is CSVQGVANQPQHF. In DNA, the CDR3 is TGCAGCGTTCAGGGCGTAGCCAATCAGCCCCAGCATTTT.

The J gene is TRBJ1-6, the V gene TRBV2; possible D gene TRBD1, 5 bases. Trimming took 7 bases from V and 2 from J, leaving 27 bases between them. CDR1 SNHLY and CDR2 FYNNEI come from the germline V gene. The CDR3 extends over 20 amino acids. The DNA for the CDR3 is TGTGCCAGCACTCGTGTCACGAGACAAGATACAGGCACCTATAATTCACCCCTCCACTTT. Translating gives CASTRVTRQDTGTYNSPLHF.

The chain recombines TRBV19 with TRBJ1-2; maybe TRBD1 (6 bases). Germline CDR1 LNHDA, CDR2 SQIVND (reference sequence). Trimming took off 6 bases at V and 1 base at J, with 12 bases between the two ends. The CDR3 totals 14 residues. The CDR3 DNA follows: TGTGCCAGTAGAACGGACAGAGTTAACTATGGCTACACCTTC. Its translation is CASRTDRVNYGYTF.

In DNA, the CDR3 is TGTGCCAGTAGTATTAATCGGCAGGCTCTAGCCAAAAACATTCAGTACTTC. Its protein product is CASSINRQALAKNIQYF. The chain carries TRBV19 and TRBJ2-4; D is unresolved. Trimming took 3 bases from V and 0 from J, leaving 15 bases between them. Germline values: CDR1 LNHDA, CDR2 SQIVND (reference sequence). The CDR3 length is 17 residues.

J is TRBJ2-3 and V is TRBV7-2, with 8 bases aligning to TRBD2. J gave up 7 bases and V 2 bases, and 8 bases lay outside the gene matches. This CDR3 region has 15 residues. Germline lookup yields CDR1 SGHTA and CDR2 FQGNSA. The CDR3 DNA follows: TGTGCCAGCAGCTTATTTGTGGCTAGCGGGCATACGCAGTATTTT. This gives the protein CASSLFVASGHTQYF.

This chain uses TRBV28 with TRBJ1-6, with D possibly TRBD1 on 6 matching bases. Trimming removed 5 bases at V and 9 bases at J, with 17 bases between. The CDR3 spans 15 residues. CDR1 and CDR2 from the germline V gene are MDHEN and SYDVKM. CDR3 sequence: CASSTQGPGGSPLHF. The CDR3 coding sequence is TGTGCCAGCAGTACCCAGGGGCCGGGGGGTTCACCCCTCCACTTT. The entire variable domain, with the rest obtained from reference TRBV28 and TRBJ1-6, is as follows: DVKVTQSSRYLVKRTGEKVFLECVQDMDHENMFWYRQDPGLGLRLIYFSYDVKMKEKGDIPEGYSVSREKKERFSLILESASTNQTSMYLCASSTQGPGGSPLHFGNGTRLTVT.

In this sample, this clonotype turned up once. The chain recombines TRBV29-1 with TRBJ2-1; D is undetermined. Trimming stripped 2 bases from V and 5 bases from J, with 4 bases between. The germline V gene has CDR1 SQVTM and CDR2 ANQGSEA. CDR3 length equals 11 residues. CDR3 DNA: TGCAGCGTTGAAAAGCACAATGAGCAGTTCTTC. It yields the protein CSVEKHNEQFF.

The chain carries TRBV29-1 and TRBJ1-2; D is unresolved. Trimming took 7 bases from V and 6 from J, leaving 18 bases between them. CDR1 is SQVTM and CDR2 is ANQGSEA in the germline V gene. The CDR3 contains 13 residues. CDR3 region: CSGPHPAWDGYTF. The CDR3 DNA reads as TGCAGCGGGCCGCACCCAGCCTGGGATGGCTACACCTTC. Drawing the rest from reference TRBV29-1 and TRBJ1-2, the complete variable domain is SAVISQKPSRDICQRGTSLTIQCQVDSQVTMMFWYRQQPGQSLTLIATANQGSEATYESGFVIDKFPISRPNLTFSTLTVSNMSPEDSSIYLCSGPHPAWDGYTFGSGTRLTVV.

This clonotype was observed many times. The chain employs TRBV7-2 and TRBJ2-2, with no clear D. The CDR3 spans 14 residues. Deletions cut 1 base from V and 4 bases from J, with 7 bases between. The germline CDR1 and CDR2 sequences are SGHTA and FQGNSA. The CDR3 nucleotides are TGTGCCAGCAGCTTAGACTGGACCACCGGGGAGCTGTTTTTT. This codes for CASSLDWTTGELFF.

This clonotype was found many times. The CDR3 region is CASSLVSGLDEQFF. The CDR3 DNA reads TGTGCCAGCAGTTTAGTAAGCGGATTAGATGAGCAGTTCTTC. The V and J genes are TRBV12-3 or TRBV12-4 and TRBJ2-1; a possible D gene is TRBD2 (5 bases). Trimming removed 1 base from V and 8 bases from J, with 12 bases in between. This CDR3 comprises 14 residues.

This clonotype was observed a handful of times. The V call is TRBV12-3 or TRBV12-4, the J call TRBJ2-5, with TRBD2 matching over 8 bases. The trim removed 1 base at V and 6 bases at J, leaving 4 bases unmatched. This CDR3 has 14 amino acids. CDR3 amino acids: CASSLVGRAQTQYF. CDR3 in DNA: TGTGCCAGCAGTTTAGTCGGGAGGGCCCAGACCCAGTACTTC.

The sample holds a few counts of this clonotype. The chain couples TRBV7-3 to TRBJ2-1; 7 bases line up with TRBD2. V shed 1 base, J shed 6 bases, and the junction held 9 bases outside the gene matches. CDR1 is SGHTA and CDR2 is FQGTGA in the germline V gene. CDR3 length equals 16 residues. The DNA for the CDR3 is TGTGCCAGCAGCTTAAGGGCGGCGGGAGCCTCCAATGAGCAGTTCTTC. Translated: CASSLRAAGASNEQFF.

This clonotype has ten or more counts. V usage is TRBV24-1 and J usage is TRBJ2-1; D is undetermined. Germline V gene lookup returns CDR1 KGHDR and CDR2 SFDVKD. CDR3 length: 11 amino acids. Trimming left V 9 bases short and J 4 bases short, with 6 bases between. CDR3 nucleotide sequence: TGTGCCACCCCCCCTTACAATGAGCAGTTCTTC. Encoded protein: CATPPYNEQFF.

The table lists this clonotype with a few counts. The chain couples TRBV27 to TRBJ2-5, with 8 bases aligning to TRBD2. J lost 4 bases, V lost 4 bases, and 11 bases had no gene match. CDR1 MNHEY and CDR2 SMNVEV come from the germline V gene (reference sequence). CDR3 length: 16 residues. CDR3 protein: CASSSSGTRVPETQYF. DNA for the CDR3: TGTGCCAGCAGTTCCAGTGGGACTAGGGTCCCAGAGACCCAGTACTTC.

This clonotype showed up just a few times. The rearrangement uses TRBV19 and TRBJ1-5; D gene ambiguous. Trimming removed 3 bases from V and 0 bases from J, with 0 bases in between. CDR1 is LNHDA and CDR2 is SQIVND in the germline V gene (reference sequence). The CDR3 sequence is 12 residues long. CDR3 protein: CASSISNQPQHF. The CDR3 DNA reads as TGTGCCAGTAGTATTAGCAATCAGCCCCAGCATTTT.

The rearrangement joins TRBV25-1 to TRBJ1-1; the D is unclear. V was trimmed by 0 bases and J by 5 bases, leaving 7 bases between them. CDR1 and CDR2 (germline): MGHDK, SYGVNS. This CDR3 contains 13 residues. CDR3 sequence: CASSEYGGTEAFF. CDR3 sequence (DNA): TGTGCCAGCAGTGAATACGGTGGGACTGAAGCTTTCTTT.

This sequence joins TRBV20-1 and TRBJ2-3; 9 bases are shared with TRBD2. The V gene end was trimmed by 1 base and the J gene end by 0 bases; junction bases not matched to a gene: 11. The germline V gene has CDR1 DFQATT and CDR2 SNEGSKA (reference sequence). The length of the CDR3 is 18 residues. The CDR3 DNA sequence: TGCAGTGCTAGAGCAAAAGCGGGAGGTTCCCCTAGCACAGATACGCAGTATTTT. This codes for CSARAKAGGSPSTDTQYF.

This clonotype was counted many times. The V and J genes are TRBV6-2 or TRBV6-3 and TRBJ2-3; 12 bases are a match to TRBD2. The CDR3 loop spans 16 amino acids. Per germline, CDR1 MNHEY and CDR2 SVGEGT. Trimming removed 2 bases from V and 6 bases from J; junction bases left unmatched: 6. CDR3 in DNA: TGTGCCAGCAGTTACGCGGCTAGCGGGAGGGCGGATACGCAGTATTTT. As protein: CASSYAASGRADTQYF.

V is TRBV4-3 and J is TRBJ1-2; D unresolved. V lost 0 bases, J lost 3 bases, and 11 bases lay in between. The CDR3 has 15 residues. Germline V gene sequence: CDR1 LGHNA, CDR2 YSLEER. The CDR3 DNA reads TGCGCCAGCAGCCAAGATCTAGGTGTGGACTATGGCTACACCTTC. Translation gives CASSQDLGVDYGYTF.

V is TRBV25-1 and J is TRBJ2-3; D unresolved. The CDR3 has 13 residues. Per germline, CDR1 MGHDK and CDR2 SYGVNS. V was shortened by 6 bases and J by 0 bases, with 7 bases between the two germline ends. This CDR3 reads CASSAPSTDTQYF. In DNA form, the CDR3 reads TGTGCCAGCAGCGCTCCTAGCACAGATACGCAGTATTTT. The whole variable domain, remainder taken from reference TRBV25-1 and TRBJ2-3, is EADIYQTPRYLVIGTGKKITLECSQTMGHDKMYWYQQDPGMELHLIHYSYGVNSTEKGDLSSESTVSRIRTEHFPLTLESARPSHTSQYLCASSAPSTDTQYFGPGTRLTVL.

J is TRBJ2-3 and V is TRBV28, with a tentative D call TRBD2 (6 bases). This CDR3 contains 13 residues. V lost 5 bases and J 9 bases, leaving 15 bases between the germline ends. CDR1 MDHEN and CDR2 SYDVKM come from the germline V gene. CDR3 nucleotide sequence: TGTGCCAGCAGTCTGACAATGACTAGAACGCAGTATTTT. Translating gives CASSLTMTRTQYF. Variable domain in full (rest from reference TRBV28 and TRBJ2-3): DVKVTQSSRYLVKRTGEKVFLECVQDMDHENMFWYRQDPGLGLRLIYFSYDVKMKEKGDIPEGYSVSREKKERFSLILESASTNQTSMYLCASSLTMTRTQYFGPGTRLTVL.

This clonotype was recorded at least ten times. This sequence joins TRBV7-2 and TRBJ2-1; D is undetermined. Trimming took off 3 bases at V and 8 bases at J, with 11 bases between the two ends. CDR1 is SGHTA, CDR2 FQGNSA, per germline. This CDR3 has 13 residues. Here the CDR3 reads CASSFLRSDEQFF. The CDR3 nucleotides read TGTGCCAGCAGCTTCCTAAGAAGCGATGAGCAGTTCTTC.

About this clonotype itself: One end of the junction varies from germline; a read error may be responsible. The chain joins TRBV12-3 or TRBV12-4 to TRBJ2-2; possibly TRBD1 or TRBD2 for D (5 bases each). The CDR3 spans 14 residues. The CDR3 protein is CASSLARGTGELSF. DNA for the CDR3: TGTGCCAGCAGTTTAGCGAGGGGCACCGGGGAGCTGTCTTTT.

This clonotype was counted between two and nine times. The V gene is TRBV12-3 or TRBV12-4, the J gene TRBJ2-3; no firm D call. V shed 3 bases and J shed 1 base, with 8 bases lying between them. The CDR3 extends over 14 amino acids. CDR3 loop: CASSLKLGTDTQYF. The CDR3 DNA is TGTGCCAGCAGTTTGAAGCTAGGCACAGATACGCAGTATTTT.

This clonotype showed up just a few times. V and J are TRBV11-2 and TRBJ2-7; 8 bases are shared with TRBD2. Trimming took 1 base from V and 2 from J; bases not matched to a gene: 4. Per the germline V gene, CDR1 is SGHAT and CDR2 is FQNNGV. The length of the CDR3 is 15 residues. The CDR3: CASSLGSGITYEQYV. The DNA for the CDR3 is TGTGCCAGCAGCTTAGGTAGCGGGATCACCTACGAGCAGTACGTC.

The chain joins TRBV2 to TRBJ2-7, with 8 bases fitting TRBD1. Germline values: CDR1 SNHLY, CDR2 FYNNEI. There are 14 residues in the CDR3. V was clipped by 6 bases and J by 5 bases; unmatched bases: 9. The DNA of the CDR3 is TGTGCCAGCAGGGCCCAGGGGGCCGTCGACGAGCAGTACTTC. Protein product: CASRAQGAVDEQYF. The full variable domain, in which reference TRBV2 and TRBJ2-7 provide the parts outside the CDR3, is EPEVTQTPSHQVTQMGQEVILRCVPISNHLYFYWYRQILGQKVEFLVSFYNNEISEKSEIFDDQFSVERPDGSNFTLKIRSTKLEDSAMYFCASRAQGAVDEQYFGPGTRLTVT.

A word on this clonotype: The junction departs from germline at one end; a sequencing error may be responsible. The CDR3 nucleotides are TGTGTCAGCAGTTTGACTAGCGGGAGTTACAATGAGCAGTTCTTC. It codes for CVSSLTSGSYNEQFF. The V and J genes are TRBV7-6 and TRBJ2-1; 12 nucleotides match TRBD2. CDR3 length: 15 residues. Germline V lookup: CDR1 SGHVS, CDR2 FNYEAQ.